This note documents a single TCR beta chain sequence. A junction boundary mismatches the germline segment, possibly from a read error. Germline V gene sequence: CDR1 SGHRS, CDR2 YFSETQ. CDR3 size: 16 residues. This sample was included in a study of T-cell memory formation after mild COVID-19. Across the whole study: Across donors, TCR clusters were largely donor specific.

Each CDR3 protein is one row after TCRdb ran MiXCR on the 5' RACE reads. The table includes about 210,000 distinct CDR3 sequences, 27% detected once. Sequenced: PBMCs or a T cell subset sorted from them (not recorded which). The rearrangement uses TRBV5-1 and TRBJ2-7; the D gene is possibly TRBD1 (6 bases). This receptor was identified in an adult woman who had mild COVID-19 (a few samples of this study predate the infection). Cell type and time point are not known. CDR3: CASSKGQAPRSYGQYF. DNA of the CDR3: TGCGCCAGCAGCAAGGGACAAGCCCCCAGGTCCTACGGGCAGTACTTC.